The present entry profiles one TCR beta chain with its context. Its antigen is not identified. Trimming removed 4 bases from V and 1 base from J; junction bases left unmatched: 8. Germline-derived CDR1 and CDR2 are SGHAT and FQNNGV. This CDR3 region has 16 residues. Using immunoSEQ multiplex PCR, the repertoire was profiled, and TCRdb retains in-frame clones only, with some absent. The sample lists roughly 51,000 clones, 70% to 90% occurring once. This specimen comes from a study of graft-versus-host responses after intestinal transplantation. Study context: Transplants given to recipients were multivisceral, liver-intestinal, or isolated intestinal. Every one of the recipients received anti-thymocyte globulin induction and afterwards took tacrolimus and steroids for 3 to 4 years. General study results and limits: Elevated graft-versus-host to host-versus-graft clonal ratios in allografts were recorded for patients with graft-donor T cell macrochimerism.

V is TRBV11-2 and J is TRBJ2-5, with 8 bases aligning to TRBD2. The source material was unstimulated CD4+ T cells sorted from spleen or lymph node cells, sampled before transplant. The origin of this receptor is a human donor who was the organ donor for an intestinal transplant. CDR3 DNA: TGTGCCAGCAGCTCGGGGGGGACTGGGGTCCAAGAGACCCAGTACTTC. Amino acid sequence: CASSSGGTGVQETQYF.